This TCR beta chain was observed in a study of cytomegalovirus exposure and HLA in healthy donors. Broader study findings: TCR beta sequences numbering around 15,000 were associated with HLA alleles at 0.05 false discovery rate in a later analysis. Later analysis suggested links between common viral pathogens and several top significant clusters. A later analysis showed TCR association rates differing by HLA locus, peaking at DRB1 and lowest at HLA-C. Later analysis identified a missense DCLRE1C variant that was linked to TCR beta V- and J-gene trimming.

To note about this clone: No antigen is known for it.

PCR employed 60 Vbeta and 13 Jbeta primers. The repertoire was sequenced with immunoSEQ multiplex PCR; TCRdb's copy has only in-frame clones and lacks some. This sample's table reports some 110,000 clones. Germline V lookup: CDR1 SGHTA, CDR2 FQGNSA. Trimming removed 4 bases from V and 5 bases from J; junction bases left unmatched: 3. CDR3 size: 13 residues. The chain employs TRBV7-2 and TRBJ2-7; 9 nucleotides agree with TRBD2. The sequenced material came from PBMCs. This TCR was recovered from a man in his thirties or forties in good health and CMV-seronegative. In nucleotides, the CDR3 is TGTGCCAGCAGCTCGGGACTAGCTAACGAGCAGTACTTC. Encoded protein: CASSSGLANEQYF.